This T cell receptor (beta chain) is drawn from a study of T cell responses to AZD1222 COVID-19 vaccine. The method was immunoSEQ multiplex PCR; TCRdb's version includes in-frame clones alone and lacks a portion of them. Here the sample spans about 110,000 clones, about 85% being singletons. Germline trimming cut 0 bases from V and 3 bases from J; bases unmatched to any gene: 5. The CDR3 is made up of 16 amino acids. The germline CDR1 and CDR2 sequences are SGHNT and YYREEE (reference sequence). This clonotype was obtained from an adult who received the AZD1222 COVID-19 vaccine. The sample here was peripheral blood, taken 28 days after the second AZD1222 dose. The chain joins TRBV5-4 to TRBJ1-1, with 10 bases identical to TRBD1. In DNA, the CDR3 is TGTGCCAGCAGCTTGGGGGACAGGGGAGGGTACACTGAAGCTTTCTTT. This encodes CASSLGDRGGYTEAFF.